This T cell receptor beta chain was found in a study of a mutant IDH1 vaccine in newly diagnosed glioma. Study background: Mean patient age was about 44 years; approximately 60% were male and roughly 38% female. Previous care, which was radiotherapy, temozolomide, or both, most often involved both.

Specified time point: week 23, last vaccination. Vaccination used 300 ug of mutant IDH1 20-mer peptide per dose, with topical imiquimod. Donors had new IDH1-mutant astrocytomas of WHO grade 3 or 4 (ATRX-lost). As regards this clone: The antigen remains unidentified.

V was pared by 4 bases and J by 1 base, with 14 bases between. In germline, CDR1 is SGHRS, CDR2 YFSETQ. CDR3 length equals 15 residues. Sequencing used immunoSEQ multiplex PCR; TCRdb keeps in-frame clones, though not all of them. The data show approximately 44,000 clones, with roughly 84% seen just once and over 2% held by the top ten. The starting material was PBMCs, obtained from a glioma patient whose treatment included an IDH1 peptide vaccine. The clonotype originates from a woman between 18 and 29 years old with glioma. Some clones in this sample may be carry-over from other donors' samples. The V and J genes are TRBV5-1 and TRBJ1-1, with a possible D match to TRBD1 (5 bases). Here the CDR3 reads CASSQKGTENTEAFF. CDR3 in DNA: TGCGCCAGCAGCCAAAAAGGGACGGAGAACACTGAAGCTTTCTTT.